Listed here are 16 T cell receptor beta chains from one sample, sequenced in a study of cytomegalovirus exposure and HLA in healthy donors. 60 Vbeta and 13 Jbeta primers were used in PCR. Sequencing used immunoSEQ multiplex PCR; TCRdb keeps in-frame clones, though not all of them. The table lists around 100,000 clones, around 70% of them singletons. The sample taken for sequencing was PBMCs. These receptors all stem from a woman in her 40s in good health and CMV-seropositive.

The V call is TRBV27, the J call TRBJ1-5, with 8 bases matching TRBD1. Germline values: CDR1 MNHEY, CDR2 SMNVEV (reference sequence). This CDR3 has 14 amino acids. Trimming removed 5 bases from V and 9 bases from J; junction bases left unmatched: 9. The CDR3 sequence is CASSPGTGGRPQHF. The DNA of the CDR3 is TGTGCCAGCAGTCCCGGGACAGGCGGTAGGCCCCAGCATTTT.

The rearrangement joins TRBV28 to TRBJ1-5; a weak D match, TRBD1 (5 bases). This CDR3 is built from 14 residues. CDR1 is MDHEN, CDR2 SYDVKM, per germline. Trimming took off 2 bases at V and 7 bases at J, with 12 bases between the two ends. This CDR3 is CASSLGRVGQPQHF. Here the CDR3 DNA reads TGTGCCAGCAGTTTAGGCAGGGTGGGGCAGCCCCAGCATTTT.

This clone has just a few counts. This rearrangement joins TRBV6-4 to TRBJ2-3; 9 bases map to TRBD1. With V trimmed by 4 bases and J by 6 bases, 2 bases remained unmatched. The CDR3 extends over 13 amino acids. The germline V gene encodes CDR1 MRHNA and CDR2 SNTAGT. The CDR3 sequence is CASSVDRGDTQYF. For the CDR3, the DNA is TGTGCCAGCAGTGTCGACAGGGGGGATACGCAGTATTTT.

CDR3 nucleotides: TGTGCCAGTAGTGCCGGGATGTCCTACAATGAGCAGTTCTTC. The encoded protein is CASSAGMSYNEQFF. The genes are TRBV19 and TRBJ2-1, with D perhaps matching TRBD2 (5 bases). Trimming took 5 bases from V and 1 from J, leaving 9 bases between them. Germline CDR1 and CDR2: LNHDA and SQIVND (reference sequence). This CDR3 has 14 residues.

The chain has TRBV6-1 and TRBJ1-1; no reliable D call. The germline V gene encodes CDR1 MNHNS and CDR2 SASEGT. This CDR3 has 13 amino acids. V lost 2 bases, J lost 10 bases, and 14 bases lay in between. The DNA for the CDR3 is TGTGCCAGCAGTGAAAGAAGTCAGGTAACAGCTTTCTTT. Its translation is CASSERSQVTAFF.

The chain has TRBV19 and TRBJ1-4; D gene uncertain. Germline V CDR1 and CDR2: LNHDA, SQIVND (reference sequence). Trimming took 3 bases from V and 9 from J, leaving 8 bases between them. The CDR3 sequence is 12 residues long. In DNA form, the CDR3 reads TGTGCCAGTAGTATCGGAGGGAAAAAACTGTTTTTT. It is translated as CASSIGGKKLFF.

This chain joins TRBV5-5 and TRBJ1-2; 11 bases align to TRBD1. This CDR3 spans 17 amino acids. Trimming at V came to 2 bases and at J to 4 bases, leaving 10 bases not matched to a gene. Germline loops: CDR1 SGHKS, CDR2 YYEKEE (reference sequence). CDR3 residues: CASSFRTGGGSAYGYTF. The CDR3 DNA reads as TGTGCCAGCAGCTTCAGGACAGGGGGCGGGAGTGCCTATGGCTACACCTTC.

In regard to this clone: The sample carries other DNA sequences with the same CDR3. The rearrangement uses TRBV5-1 and TRBJ1-3; D unresolved. The germline V and J ends were trimmed by 0 bases and 0 bases, with 7 bases remaining between them. This CDR3 is 15 amino acids long. CDR1 is SGHRS and CDR2 is YFSETQ in the germline V gene. For the CDR3, the DNA is TGCGCCAGCAGCTTGGGACGGAGCTCTGGAAACACCATATATTTT. This encodes CASSLGRSSGNTIYF.

The chain recombines TRBV5-1 with TRBJ1-2; a possible D gene is TRBD1 (6 bases). V was cut by 0 bases and J by 8 bases, with 11 bases left in between. The CDR3 covers 13 residues. CDR1 is SGHRS, CDR2 YFSETQ, per germline. As DNA, the CDR3 is TGCGCCAGCAGCTTGGGACAGGCCCTAGGCTACACCTTC. Translating it yields CASSLGQALGYTF.

The gene calls are TRBV7-9 and TRBJ1-2; D is possibly TRBD1 (5 bases). The CDR3 loop spans 13 amino acids. Germline CDR1 and CDR2: SEHNR and FQNEAQ (reference sequence). V dropped 7 bases and J dropped 7 bases, with 16 bases sitting between them. In DNA form, the CDR3 reads TGTGCCAGCACCCCACCCAGGGAAGGTGGCTACACCTTC. Residues: CASTPPREGGYTF.

This clone was counted a few times. The chain employs TRBV5-1 and TRBJ2-2; D gene uncertain. The CDR3 spans 14 residues. In germline, CDR1 is SGHRS, CDR2 YFSETQ. Trimming took off 3 bases at V and 4 bases at J, with 10 bases between the two ends. CDR3 in amino acids: CASSSRTGTGELFF. In DNA form, the CDR3 reads TGCGCCAGCAGCTCGCGAACGGGCACCGGGGAGCTGTTTTTT.

This clone has a single count. The chain carries TRBV14 and TRBJ2-6; 10 positions match TRBD1. V gave up 4 bases and J gave up 0 bases; unmatched junction bases: 6. The CDR3 runs 18 residues. The V gene's germline CDR1 is SGHDN and CDR2 FVKESK. The CDR3 region is CASSPRTGGTSGANVLTF. Written as DNA, the CDR3 is TGTGCCAGCAGCCCGAGGACAGGGGGAACCTCTGGGGCCAACGTCCTGACTTTC.

The chain employs TRBV30 and TRBJ2-7, with a tentative D call TRBD1 (5 bases). The DNA end is a closer match to TRBJ2-5, so the J assignment may be wrong. Germline V gene sequence: CDR1 GTSNPN, CDR2 SVGIG (reference sequence). The CDR3 has 14 amino acids. This CDR3 is CAWSPDSIQETQYF. For the CDR3, the DNA is TGTGCCTGGAGTCCAGACAGTATCCAAGAGACCCAGTACTTC.

This clone was seen a handful of times. This rearrangement joins TRBV2 to TRBJ2-1; TRBD1 matches 8 bases. V gave up 9 bases and J gave up 6 bases; unmatched junction bases: 4. The CDR3 extends over 12 amino acids. Germline CDR1 SNHLY, CDR2 FYNNEI. The CDR3 protein is CASNGQGNEQFF. Here the CDR3 DNA reads TGTGCCAGTAATGGACAGGGCAATGAGCAGTTCTTC.

This clone occurred a few times. The chain employs TRBV25-1 and TRBJ2-6, with D unclear. Germline V lookup: CDR1 MGHDK, CDR2 SYGVNS. The V gene lost 5 bases and the J gene lost 0 bases, with 5 bases spanning the gap. There are 14 residues in the CDR3. In DNA, the CDR3 is TGTGCCAGCAGTCCCCTCTCTGGGGCCAACGTCCTGACTTTC. This gives the protein CASSPLSGANVLTF.

The sample holds a few counts of this clone. V is TRBV6-5 and J is TRBJ1-2; a weak D match, TRBD1 (5 bases). Between the trimmed V and J ends, which lost 0 bases and 4 bases, there was a span of 9 bases. CDR1 MNHEY and CDR2 SVGAGI come from the germline V gene. The CDR3 is 14 amino acids. The DNA for the CDR3 is TGTGCCAGCAGTTACTCGTGGGGGGTCTATGGCTACACCTTC. This gives the protein CASSYSWGVYGYTF.